The 10 T cell receptor beta chains listed next were all sequenced from one sample in a study of T cell responses to AZD1222 COVID-19 vaccine. Generated by immunoSEQ multiplex PCR, the TCRdb table keeps only in-frame clones and is missing some. This table has fewer than 250,000 clones, under 95% appearing once. The input for sequencing was peripheral blood, taken on day 0 of MenACWY control vaccination. The receptors were gathered from an adult in good health.

The chain employs TRBV30 and TRBJ1-1, with D perhaps TRBD1 (6 bases). V lost 5 bases and J lost 7, with 11 bases in between. The CDR3 is 11 amino acids. Germline V gene lookup returns CDR1 GTSNPN and CDR2 SVGIG (reference sequence). CDR3 coding DNA: TGTGCCTGGGGACAGAGGGGTGAAGCTTTCTTT. Translation: CAWGQRGEAFF.

The rearrangement uses TRBV5-4 and TRBJ2-6; D remains unclear. The V end lost 4 bases, the J end lost 11 bases, and 19 bases lay between the germline ends. The CDR3 contains 15 residues. CDR1 is SGHNT, CDR2 YYREEE, per germline (reference sequence). The CDR3 sequence is CASSPRQTPFHVLTF. DNA for the CDR3: TGTGCCAGCAGCCCCCGCCAGACACCTTTCCACGTCCTGACTTTC. Looking up the rest from reference TRBV5-4 and TRBJ2-6 gives the full variable domain: ETGVTQSPTHLIKTRGQQVTLRCSSQSGHNTVSWYQQALGQGPQFIFQYYREEENGRGNFPPRFSGLQFPNYSSELNVNALELDDSALYLCASSPRQTPFHVLTFGAGSRLTVL.

The chain uses TRBV7-2 and TRBJ2-5; the match to TRBD1 covers 7 bases. With V trimmed by 2 bases and J by 0 bases, 9 bases remained unmatched. Germline V CDR1 and CDR2: SGHTA, FQGNSA. The CDR3 runs to 17 residues. CDR3 sequence reads: CASSLLTGTAYQETQYF. DNA of the CDR3: TGTGCCAGCAGCTTACTAACCGGGACAGCATACCAAGAGACCCAGTACTTC.

V is TRBV3-1 (or the pseudogene TRBV3-2) and J is TRBJ1-5; weak D call: TRBD1 (5 bases). V was cut by 4 bases and J by 7 bases, with 11 bases left in between. Germline CDR1 LGHDT, CDR2 YNNKEL (reference sequence). The CDR3 is 13 amino acids. As DNA, the CDR3 is TGTGCCAGCAGCCTAAGTGGGGGGCAGCCCCAGCATTTT. This gives the protein CASSLSGGQPQHF.

V is TRBV3-1 (or the pseudogene TRBV3-2) and J is TRBJ1-1, with D unresolved. The CDR3 length is 15 residues. The V and J ends lost 1 base and 2 bases respectively, with 11 bases between them. Germline V gene lookup returns CDR1 LGHDT and CDR2 YNNKEL (reference sequence). DNA for the CDR3: TGTGCCAGCAGCCAAGTAGGGCAGAGAAACACTGAAGCTTTCTTT. It specifies CASSQVGQRNTEAFF.

The genes are TRBV7-2 and TRBJ1-6, with 7 nucleotides matching TRBD1. V trimming: 1 base; J trimming: 6 bases; junction bases outside the gene matches: 6. The CDR3 spans 16 residues. CDR1 and CDR2 (germline): SGHTA, FQGNSA. CDR3 amino acids: CASSLVWGQLNSPLHF. DNA for the CDR3: TGTGCCAGCAGCTTAGTGTGGGGACAGCTTAATTCACCCCTCCACTTT.

J is TRBJ2-1 and V is TRBV4-1; tentatively, D is TRBD2 (7 bases). From germline, CDR1 is MGHRA and CDR2 YSYEKL. Trimming removed 0 bases at V and 3 bases at J, with 15 bases between. The CDR3 is 17 amino acids. The CDR3 coding sequence is TGCGCCAGCAGCCAAGATGGATCGGGGGGCGTCTACAATGAGCAGTTCTTC. Its protein product is CASSQDGSGGVYNEQFF.

The chain joins TRBV4-2 to TRBJ2-7; no clear D. V was pared by 4 bases and J by 2 bases, with 30 bases between. The CDR3 is 20 residues long. Germline assignment: CDR1 LGHNA and CDR2 YNFKEQ. CDR3 sequence reads: CASSLTTTPYGQDRPYEQYF. In nucleotides, the CDR3 is TGTGCCAGCAGCCTTACTACTACCCCCTATGGGCAGGACCGACCCTACGAGCAGTACTTC.

The chain uses TRBV6-1 and TRBJ1-4, with no clear D. V lost 0 bases and J lost 0, with 14 bases in between. The CDR3 is 18 amino acids. CDR1 is MNHNS and CDR2 is SASEGT in the germline V gene. CDR3 sequence reads: CASSEAPRVGATNEKLFF. The CDR3 DNA reads as TGTGCCAGCAGTGAAGCGCCAAGGGTTGGGGCAACTAATGAAAAACTGTTTTTT.

The chain recombines TRBV2 with TRBJ1-5; D is unclear. Germline V gives CDR1 SNHLY, CDR2 FYNNEI. Between the trimmed V and J ends, which lost 1 base and 3 bases, there was a span of 1 base. The CDR3 totals 12 residues. The CDR3 loop is CASSEVNQPQHF. The CDR3 DNA reads as TGTGCCAGCAGTGAAGTCAATCAGCCCCAGCATTTT.